One sample yielded the 31 T cell receptor beta chains listed below, sequenced in a study of shared clonotypes between healthy human individuals. Sequenced by immunoSEQ multiplex PCR; TCRdb stores in-frame clones only, minus some. The table shows around 2,000,000 clones, with 85% to 95% occurring only once. Naive-designated CD8 cells lacked CD45RO, were positively enriched for CCR7, and omitted terminally differentiated effector memory CD45RA+ cells. The sequenced sample was naive CD8+ T cells from PBMCs. The receptors derive from a man younger than 35 in good health. Some clones in this sample may be carry-over from other donors' samples.

The chain is built from TRBV7-9 and TRBJ1-2; a weak D match, TRBD1 (6 bases). Between the trimmed V and J ends, which lost 4 bases and 5 bases, there was a span of 11 bases. Germline V gene data show CDR1 as SEHNR and CDR2 as FQNEAQ (reference sequence). There are 13 residues in the CDR3. The CDR3 DNA reads as TGTGCCAGCAGCTATAAAGGGGGATATGGCTACACCTTC. Amino acid sequence: CASSYKGGYGYTF.

The chain is built from TRBV7-8 and TRBJ1-4; a possible D gene is TRBD1 (5 bases). The length of the CDR3 is 15 residues. The V end was cut by 4 bases, the J end by 8 bases, with 17 bases between. The germline CDR1 and CDR2 sequences are SGHVS and FQNEAQ. CDR3 nucleotides: TGTGCCAGCAGCTCGACGGTAGGGGAAAACGAAAAACTGTTTTTT. Translation: CASSSTVGENEKLFF.

The chain has TRBV28 and TRBJ1-2; 9 bases match TRBD1. Germline lookup yields CDR1 MDHEN and CDR2 SYDVKM. This CDR3 comprises 16 residues. The V segment lost 4 bases and the J segment 5 bases; nucleotides outside the gene matches: 11. CDR3 amino acids: CASSSRQQGAGYGYTF. CDR3 sequence (DNA): TGTGCCAGCAGTTCAAGACAACAGGGGGCGGGTTATGGCTACACCTTC.

The V gene is TRBV2, the J gene TRBJ2-1; 7 positions agree with TRBD2. J gave up 3 bases and V 6 bases, and 5 bases lay outside the gene matches. The CDR3 covers 14 residues. CDR1 and CDR2 (germline): SNHLY, FYNNEI. CDR3 in amino acids: CASSAGTNYNEQFF. DNA for the CDR3: TGTGCCAGCAGCGCCGGGACTAACTACAATGAGCAGTTCTTC.

The chain recombines TRBV6-1 with TRBJ1-1, with D uncertain. The CDR3 spans 12 residues. The germline V gene encodes CDR1 MNHNS and CDR2 SASEGT. Between the trimmed V and J ends, which lost 6 bases and 4 bases, there was a span of 9 bases. The CDR3 DNA reads TGTGCCAGCAGAGCGCTTTCCACTGAAGCTTTCTTT. Protein sequence: CASRALSTEAFF.

The V call is TRBV27, the J call TRBJ2-7; no firm D call. This CDR3 is 19 amino acids long. V was clipped by 0 bases and J by 0 bases, with 21 bases between them. Germline V gives CDR1 MNHEY, CDR2 SMNVEV (reference sequence). The CDR3 sequence is CASSLSSLAGYTSSYEQYF. CDR3 DNA sequence: TGTGCCAGCAGTTTATCGAGCTTGGCAGGCTATACGAGCTCCTACGAGCAGTACTTC.

The rearrangement joins TRBV19 to TRBJ1-2; 12 bases match TRBD1. CDR1 and CDR2 (germline): LNHDA, SQIVND (reference sequence). This CDR3 is built from 16 residues. J was trimmed by 4 bases and V by 3 bases; bases with no gene match: 6. The CDR3 here is CASSMGQGAYPYGYTF. The CDR3 region has the DNA TGTGCCAGTAGTATGGGACAGGGGGCTTACCCCTATGGCTACACCTTC. Complete variable domain (other parts from reference TRBV19 and TRBJ1-2): DGGITQSPKYLFRKEGQNVTLSCEQNLNHDAMYWYRQDPGQGLRLIYYSQIVNDFQKGDIAEGYSVSREKKESFPLTVTSAQKNPTAFYLCASSMGQGAYPYGYTFGSGTRLTVV.

Remarks on this clone: Distinct nucleotide sequences in the sample also encode this CDR3. The chain has TRBV6-6 and TRBJ2-7; D possibly corresponds to TRBD1 (6 bases). Trimming stripped 0 bases from V and 7 bases from J, with 13 bases between. Germline V CDR1 and CDR2: MNHNY, SVGAGI (reference sequence). The CDR3 totals 14 residues. CDR3 sequence reads: CASSYSDRGYEQYF. The CDR3 nucleotides read TGTGCCAGCAGTTACTCGGACAGAGGGTATGAGCAGTACTTC.

The chain combines TRBV20-1 with TRBJ1-1, with D unresolved. CDR1 is DFQATT, CDR2 SNEGSKA, per germline (reference sequence). The CDR3 is 10 amino acids. V lost 4 bases to trimming and J lost 4 bases, with 4 bases between them. The CDR3: CSAIITEAFF. The CDR3 nucleotides are TGCAGTGCTATCATCACTGAAGCTTTCTTT.

This sequence joins TRBV27 and TRBJ2-3; no reliable D call. Trimming stripped 5 bases from V and 2 bases from J, with 11 bases between. The CDR3 consists of 14 residues. Germline loops: CDR1 MNHEY, CDR2 SMNVEV (reference sequence). CDR3 sequence: CASSPELDTDTQYF. The CDR3, as DNA: TGTGCCAGCAGTCCCGAACTGGACACAGATACGCAGTATTTT.

To note about this clone: This CDR3 is also generated by other DNA sequences in the sample. The chain joins TRBV6-4 to TRBJ2-1; possibly TRBD1 for D (6 bases). The germline gives CDR1 MRHNA, CDR2 SNTAGT. CDR3 size: 15 residues. Trimming cost V 5 bases and J 0 bases, with 11 bases left between them. CDR3 nucleotide sequence: TGTGCCAGCAGTCCCAGGGGAACCTCCTACAATGAGCAGTTCTTC. Translating it yields CASSPRGTSYNEQFF.

In DNA form, the CDR3 reads TGCAGCGTTGGGGGGGTGACAGTGTACAATGAGCAGTTCTTC. The encoded protein is CSVGGVTVYNEQFF. The gene calls are TRBV29-1 and TRBJ2-1; TRBD2 is a possible D gene (6 bases). The length of the CDR3 is 14 residues. Germline V gene sequence: CDR1 SQVTM, CDR2 ANQGSEA. Trimming pared 4 bases from V and 4 bases from J, leaving 14 bases between.

J is TRBJ1-1 and V is TRBV4-1; maybe TRBD1 (5 bases). CDR3 length equals 14 residues. Germline V gene lookup returns CDR1 MGHRA and CDR2 YSYEKL. The V end was cut by 5 bases, the J end by 4 bases, with 14 bases between. For the CDR3, the DNA is TGCGCCAGCAGCACTCGGGGGGGGACCACTGAAGCTTTCTTT. Translating it yields CASSTRGGTTEAFF.

The V gene is TRBV4-1, the J gene TRBJ2-2; 8 positions agree with TRBD1. Germline V gene sequence: CDR1 MGHRA, CDR2 YSYEKL. The V gene end was trimmed by 1 base and the J gene end by 5 bases; junction bases not matched to a gene: 9. The CDR3 is 17 amino acids. In DNA, the CDR3 is TGCGCCAGCAGCCAAGGCCCCGGGACAGGTCGGACCGGGGAGCTGTTTTTT. Its protein product is CASSQGPGTGRTGELFF.

The gene calls are TRBV28 and TRBJ2-3; D perhaps matches TRBD1 (5 bases). From germline, CDR1 is MDHEN and CDR2 SYDVKM. The CDR3 totals 14 residues. Between the trimmed V and J ends, which lost 7 bases and 2 bases, there was a span of 13 bases. The CDR3 DNA reads TGTGCCAGCACCTTTTCAGGGTCCACAGATACGCAGTATTTT. Residues: CASTFSGSTDTQYF.

The chain carries TRBV28 and TRBJ1-4; 9 nucleotides agree with TRBD1. The CDR3 extends over 15 amino acids. The germline gives CDR1 MDHEN, CDR2 SYDVKM. Trimming cost V 7 bases and J 5 bases; bases outside gene matches: 8. CDR3 sequence (DNA): TGTGCCAGCAACCCTTGGGACAGGGCAAATGAAAAACTGTTTTTT. This encodes CASNPWDRANEKLFF.

About this clone: Other DNA sequences in this specimen translate into the identical CDR3. This chain joins TRBV27 and TRBJ2-7, with TRBD1 identical over 8 bases. CDR3 length equals 13 residues. V was pared by 5 bases and J by 6 bases, with 6 bases of the junction left unmatched. The germline V gene encodes CDR1 MNHEY and CDR2 SMNVEV (reference sequence). The CDR3 bases are TGTGCCAGCAGTCTATGGACAGGGTCCGAGCAGTACTTC. This sequence encodes CASSLWTGSEQYF.

The chain couples TRBV7-9 to TRBJ2-1; the match to TRBD2 covers 8 bases. Trimming took 5 bases from V and 6 from J; bases not matched to a gene: 9. Germline V gene data show CDR1 as SEHNR and CDR2 as FQNEAQ (reference sequence). The CDR3 is 15 residues long. The CDR3 sequence: CASSVGPSGFNEQFF. The CDR3 DNA sequence: TGTGCCAGCAGCGTAGGTCCTAGCGGGTTCAATGAGCAGTTCTTC.

V is TRBV10-2 and J is TRBJ2-1; no firm D call. V lost 2 bases and J lost 6, with 5 bases in between. The CDR3 loop spans 12 amino acids. CDR1 is WSHSY, CDR2 SAAADI, per germline. The CDR3 here is CASSERSNEQFF. For the CDR3, the DNA is TGCGCCAGCAGTGAGAGGTCCAATGAGCAGTTCTTC.

This chain joins TRBV13 and TRBJ1-1; no firm D call. V lost 2 bases and J 6 bases, leaving 22 bases between the germline ends. The CDR3 sequence is 17 residues long. CDR1 and CDR2 from the germline V gene are PRHDT and FYEKMQ (reference sequence). CDR3 amino acids: CASSLHPGAEIPAEAFF. The CDR3 bases are TGTGCCAGCAGCTTACACCCAGGCGCGGAAATCCCAGCTGAAGCTTTCTTT.

The sample holds one count of this clone. The chain uses TRBV19 and TRBJ2-5; D remains unclear. Germline CDR1 and CDR2: LNHDA and SQIVND (reference sequence). The CDR3 extends over 13 amino acids. Trimming removed 5 bases at V and 1 base at J, with 8 bases between. The CDR3 here is CASSPWTQETQYF. The CDR3 DNA reads TGTGCCAGTAGTCCTTGGACCCAAGAGACCCAGTACTTC.

The gene calls are TRBV16 and TRBJ1-5; D is possibly TRBD1 (5 bases). CDR1 and CDR2 (germline): KGHSY, FQNENV. Trimming left V 0 bases short and J 6 bases short, with 15 bases between. The length of the CDR3 is 16 residues. The CDR3 bases are TGTGCCAGCAGCCAATCCGGTCCTGGGGGGAGTCAGCCCCAGCATTTT. This gives the protein CASSQSGPGGSQPQHF. Together with reference TRBV16 and TRBJ1-5, the CDR3 gives the full variable domain: GEEVAQTPKHLVRGEGQKAKLYCAPIKGHSYVFWYQQVLKNEFKFLISFQNENVFDETGMPKERFSAKCLPNSPCSLEIQATKLEDSAVYFCASSQSGPGGSQPQHFGDGTRLSIL.

The chain has TRBV28 and TRBJ1-5; D is unresolved. CDR1 and CDR2 (germline): MDHEN, SYDVKM. CDR3 length equals 13 residues. The ends were cut back, 6 bases at V and 0 bases at J, with 6 bases in the middle. In DNA, the CDR3 is TGTGCCAGCAGGATGGCTAGCAATCAGCCCCAGCATTTT. Protein product: CASRMASNQPQHF.

The chain combines TRBV6-4 with TRBJ1-1, with TRBD1 identical over 7 bases. This CDR3 has 15 amino acids. V gave up 6 bases and J gave up 6 bases; unmatched junction bases: 13. The germline CDR1 and CDR2 sequences are MRHNA and SNTAGT. DNA of the CDR3: TGTGCCAGCAGGCACCCGACAGGGTTGGTGCCTGAAGCTTTCTTT. Protein sequence: CASRHPTGLVPEAFF.

The chain uses TRBV5-6 and TRBJ2-7; D may match TRBD1 or TRBD2 (5 bases each). V lost 4 bases and J lost 2, with 19 bases in between. Germline CDR1 and CDR2: SGHDT and YYEEEE. CDR3 size: 16 residues. This CDR3 is CASSGGKAGSPYEQYF. The CDR3 region has the DNA TGTGCCAGCAGCGGGGGAAAGGCAGGGTCCCCCTACGAGCAGTACTTC.

This clone was found once. Other DNA sequences in this sample translate to the same CDR3. The genes are TRBV27 and TRBJ2-7, with D perhaps TRBD2 (5 bases). Per germline, CDR1 MNHEY and CDR2 SMNVEV (reference sequence). The V end was cut by 6 bases, the J end by 0 bases, with 9 bases between. The CDR3 has 13 residues. CDR3 loop: CASSPAGSYEQYF. As DNA, the CDR3 is TGTGCCAGCAGCCCCGCGGGCTCCTACGAGCAGTACTTC.

This clone appeared once. The sample has other DNA sequences that encode this CDR3 too. This chain joins TRBV29-1 and TRBJ1-1, with D perhaps TRBD1 (5 bases). The CDR3 has 11 residues. The ends were cut back, 5 bases at V and 4 bases at J, with 8 bases in the middle. Per germline, CDR1 SQVTM and CDR2 ANQGSEA. The CDR3 sequence: CSVTGGTEAFF. The CDR3 bases are TGCAGCGTTACAGGAGGCACTGAAGCTTTCTTT. Full variable domain (missing parts from reference TRBV29-1 and TRBJ1-1): SAVISQKPSRDICQRGTSLTIQCQVDSQVTMMFWYRQQPGQSLTLIATANQGSEATYESGFVIDKFPISRPNLTFSTLTVSNMSPEDSSIYLCSVTGGTEAFFGQGTRLTVV.

This chain links TRBV15 with TRBJ2-2; 7 bases map to TRBD1. Germline CDR1 is LNHNV and CDR2 is YYDKDF (reference sequence). CDR3 length: 15 amino acids. V dropped 5 bases and J dropped 3; count of bases not matched to a gene: 6. In DNA, the CDR3 is TGTGCCACCAGCGCCAGGGACAGTTACACCGGGGAGCTGTTTTTT. As protein: CATSARDSYTGELFF.

This clone was seen more than once but under ten times. The chain uses TRBV28 and TRBJ1-5; D gene uncertain. Germline V gives CDR1 MDHEN, CDR2 SYDVKM. The CDR3 totals 13 residues. Trimming left V 1 base short and J 6 bases short, with 7 bases between. The CDR3 region is CASSLFLGQPQHF. DNA for the CDR3: TGTGCCAGCAGTTTATTCCTGGGTCAGCCCCAGCATTTT.

The V gene is TRBV4-3, the J gene TRBJ2-7, with D possibly TRBD2 on 6 matching bases. Trimming left V 5 bases short and J 4 bases short, with 15 bases between. The CDR3 is 14 residues long. The V gene's germline CDR1 is LGHNA and CDR2 YSLEER. DNA for the CDR3: TGCGCCAGCAGCTCGGGACTCCTTTCATACGAGCAGTACTTC. Amino acids: CASSSGLLSYEQYF.

This rearrangement joins TRBV13 to TRBJ2-2; 12 bases line up with TRBD2. This CDR3 is 18 amino acids long. Germline V lookup: CDR1 PRHDT, CDR2 FYEKMQ (reference sequence). The J segment lost 0 bases and the V segment lost 5 bases, leaving 7 bases of the junction unmatched. CDR3 residues: CASSKGLAGGTNTGELFF. CDR3 sequence (DNA): TGTGCCAGCAGCAAGGGACTAGCGGGCGGGACGAACACCGGGGAGCTGTTTTTT. Based on the CDR3 plus reference TRBV13 and TRBJ2-2, the full variable domain is AAGVIQSPRHLIKEKRETATLKCYPIPRHDTVYWYQQGPGQDPQFLISFYEKMQSDKGSIPDRFSAQQFSDYHSELNMSSLELGDSALYFCASSKGLAGGTNTGELFFGEGSRLTVL.